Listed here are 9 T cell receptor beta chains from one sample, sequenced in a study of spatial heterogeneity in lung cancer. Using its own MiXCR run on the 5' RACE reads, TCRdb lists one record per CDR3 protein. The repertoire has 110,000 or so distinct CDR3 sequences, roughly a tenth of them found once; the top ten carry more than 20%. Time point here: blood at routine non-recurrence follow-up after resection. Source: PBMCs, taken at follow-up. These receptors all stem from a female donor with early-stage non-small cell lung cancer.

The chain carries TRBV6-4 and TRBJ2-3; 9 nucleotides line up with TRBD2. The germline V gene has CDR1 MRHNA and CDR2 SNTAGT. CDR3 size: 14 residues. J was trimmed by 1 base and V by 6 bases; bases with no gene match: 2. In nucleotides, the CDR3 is TGTGCCAGCAGCCCTAGCGGGGGCACAGATACGCAGTATTTT. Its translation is CASSPSGGTDTQYF.

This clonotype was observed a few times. CDR3 DNA sequence: TGTGCCAGCAGCGCCTCGGGACTAGCGGGAGGTAGAACCTACAATGAGCAGTTCTTC. Protein: CASSASGLAGGRTYNEQFF. The chain has TRBV11-3 and TRBJ2-1; 15 positions agree with TRBD2. Per the germline V gene, CDR1 is SGHNT and CDR2 is YENEEA. This CDR3 spans 19 amino acids. Trimming removed 5 bases from V and 2 bases from J; junction bases left unmatched: 10.

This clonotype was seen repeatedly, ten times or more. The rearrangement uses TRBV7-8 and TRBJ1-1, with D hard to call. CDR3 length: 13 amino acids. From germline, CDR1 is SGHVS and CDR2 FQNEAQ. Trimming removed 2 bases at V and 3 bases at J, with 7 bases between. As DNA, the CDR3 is TGTGCCAGCAGCTTATCAGAAGACACTGAAGCTTTCTTT. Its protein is CASSLSEDTEAFF.

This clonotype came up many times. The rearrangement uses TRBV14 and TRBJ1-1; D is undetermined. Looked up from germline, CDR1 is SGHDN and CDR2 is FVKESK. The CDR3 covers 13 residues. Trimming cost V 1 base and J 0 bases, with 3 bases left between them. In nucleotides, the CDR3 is TGTGCCAGCAGCCAAGGGGTGAACACTGAAGCTTTCTTT. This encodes CASSQGVNTEAFF.

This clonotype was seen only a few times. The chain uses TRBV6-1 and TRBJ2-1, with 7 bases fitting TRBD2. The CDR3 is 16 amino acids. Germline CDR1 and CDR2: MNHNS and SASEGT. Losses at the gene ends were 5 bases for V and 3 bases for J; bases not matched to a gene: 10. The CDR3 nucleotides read TGTGCCAGCAGTCCCAGCCTAGCGGCAGTCTACAATGAGCAGTTCTTC. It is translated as CASSPSLAAVYNEQFF.

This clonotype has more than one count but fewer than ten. The CDR3, as DNA: TGTGCCAGCAGCCGCCGGACTAGCGGCTACAATGAGCAGTTCTTC. Translation gives CASSRRTSGYNEQFF. This rearrangement joins TRBV6-6 to TRBJ2-1; 10 positions agree with TRBD2. The length of the CDR3 is 15 residues. Germline loops: CDR1 MNHNY, CDR2 SVGAGI (reference sequence). Losses at the gene ends were 6 bases for V and 3 bases for J; bases not matched to a gene: 5.

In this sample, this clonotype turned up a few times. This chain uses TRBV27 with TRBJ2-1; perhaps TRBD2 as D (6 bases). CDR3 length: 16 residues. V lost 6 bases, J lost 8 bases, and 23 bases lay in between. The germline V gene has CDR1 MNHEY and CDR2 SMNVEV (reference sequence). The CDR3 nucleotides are TGTGCCAGCAGGGGGATTGAGGGTCGGGGAGGCGATGAGCAGTTCTTC. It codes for CASRGIEGRGGDEQFF.

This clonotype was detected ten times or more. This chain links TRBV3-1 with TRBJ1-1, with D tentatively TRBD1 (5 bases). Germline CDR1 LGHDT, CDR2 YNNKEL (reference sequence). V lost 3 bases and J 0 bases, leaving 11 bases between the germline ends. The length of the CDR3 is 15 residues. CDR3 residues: CASSHPRGVNTEAFF. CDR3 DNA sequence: TGTGCCAGCAGCCACCCAAGAGGGGTGAACACTGAAGCTTTCTTT.

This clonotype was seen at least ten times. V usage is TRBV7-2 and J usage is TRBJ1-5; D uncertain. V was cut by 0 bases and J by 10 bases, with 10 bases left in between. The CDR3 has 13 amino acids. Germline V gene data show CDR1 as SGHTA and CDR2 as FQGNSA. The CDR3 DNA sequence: TGTGCCAGCAGCTTAGCGCCCGACTTCCCCCAGCATTTT. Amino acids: CASSLAPDFPQHF.